These 3 T cell receptor beta chains were sequenced from one sample in a study of blood T cell repertoires in COVID-19. The table came from immunoSEQ multiplex PCR; TCRdb's copy has only in-frame clones and leaves some out. The data show 170,000 or so clones, 70% to 90% seen once. Sequencing used PBMCs or T cells enriched from blood (not recorded which). Receptor source: a woman between 45 and 65 years old who had recovered from COVID-19.

The V gene is TRBV5-6, the J gene TRBJ2-5, with D perhaps TRBD2 (5 bases). The V gene's germline CDR1 is SGHDT and CDR2 YYEEEE. V was clipped by 1 base and J by 1 base, with 14 bases between them. The CDR3 totals 16 residues. The DNA of the CDR3 is TGTGCCAGCAGCTTGTACTTGGGAGCAGTCCAAGAGACCCAGTACTTC. Its translation is CASSLYLGAVQETQYF.

The chain combines TRBV7-2 with TRBJ2-7, with D maybe TRBD1 (6 bases). This CDR3 is 15 amino acids long. V was pared by 4 bases and J by 3 bases, with 16 bases between. From germline, CDR1 is SGHTA and CDR2 FQGNSA. CDR3 region: CASSSVLGQYYEQYF. The CDR3 DNA reads TGTGCCAGCAGCTCAGTCCTAGGACAGTACTACGAGCAGTACTTC.

The V gene is TRBV21-1, the J gene TRBJ1-5; TRBD1, the D gene given by the table, was not confirmed from the DNA. TRBV21-1 is reported as a pseudogene. The CDR3 totals 14 residues. In nucleotides, the CDR3 is TGTGCCAGCATAACAGGGGGAAGGGGTCAGCCCCAGCATTTT. Protein product: CASITGGRGQPQHF.